These T cell receptor beta chains were read from a single sample in a study of radiotherapy plus CTLA-4 blockade in lung cancer. TCRdb's table, derived via immunoSEQ multiplex PCR, lists solely in-frame clones and lacks some. The table records 30,000 or so clones, around 70% of them present only once. The specimen comprised peripheral blood, sampled from a patient treated with radiotherapy plus ipilimumab. These receptors all come from a human donor with non-small cell lung cancer whose response to radiotherapy plus ipilimumab could not be evaluated. Both conserved end residues are part of each CDR3. D genes are given only for firm matches. Clone size, where shown, is once, few, many, or a class for clones that have expanded.

.	.	TRBV7-6	TRBJ1-6	TGTGCCAGCAGCCCCCTGGGAGGCTACGATTCACCCCTCCACTTT	CASSPLGGYDSPLHF
once	TRBD1	TRBV9	TRBJ1-4	TGTGCCAGCAGCACCGACAGGGTTGGTAATGAAAAACTGTTTTTT	CASSTDRVGNEKLFF
.	.	TRBV5-4	TRBJ2-7	TGTGCCAGCAGCTTGGGGACAGACGGCTACGAGCAGTACTTC	CASSLGTDGYEQYF
.	TRBD2	TRBV5-1	TRBJ2-5	TGCGCCAGCAGCTTGGTTGGGACTAGCGGGGGCCAAGAGACCCAGTACTTC	CASSLVGTSGGQETQYF
.	TRBD2	TRBV14	TRBJ2-5	TGTGCCAGCAGCCAAGACCACACCGGGACTAGCGGGAGGGCCAGGGGGACCCAGTACTTC	CASSQDHTGTSGRARGTQYF
.	TRBD2	TRBV23-1	TRBJ2-7	TGCGCCAGCCGGACTAGCGGCTCCTACGAGCAGTACTTC	CASRTSGSYEQYF
medium-sized	.	TRBV4-3	TRBJ1-1	TGCGCCAGCAGAGAACTAGGAGGGACTGAAGCTTTCTTT	CASRELGGTEAFF
.	.	TRBV6-4	TRBJ2-1	TGTGCCAGCAGTGAAAAGTCTAGTGGTTATTCCGAGCAGTTCTTC	CASSEKSSGYSEQFF
.	.	TRBV9	TRBJ1-3	TGTGCCAGCAGCGTAACACCTGCTGGAAACACCATATATTTT	CASSVTPAGNTIYF
.	.	TRBV2	TRBJ2-2	TGTGCCAGCAGTGAACTTGGGGCAGGGAAGGCCGGGGAGCTGTTTTTT	CASSELGAGKAGELFF
.	TRBD1	TRBV10-3	TRBJ2-6	TGTGCCATCAGTGGGGGACAGGGGGCGGCCGGGGCCAACGTCCTGACTTTC	CAISGGQGAAGANVLTF